The 27 T cell receptor beta chains presented below share a single source sample, sequenced in a study of cytomegalovirus exposure and HLA in healthy donors. 13 Jbeta primers and 60 Vbeta primers were used for the PCR. Repertoires were generated with immunoSEQ multiplex PCR, while TCRdb's copy carries only in-frame clones and drops some. The repertoire holds some 140,000 clones, about four fifths seen once, with less than 1.5% in the top ten. Input material: PBMCs. The receptor set was obtained from a male donor in good health and CMV-seropositive.

This sequence joins TRBV28 and TRBJ2-7; possible D gene TRBD2, 7 bases. In germline, CDR1 is MDHEN, CDR2 SYDVKM. CDR3 length: 14 residues. V dropped 7 bases and J dropped 4 bases, with 17 bases sitting between them. The CDR3 coding sequence is TGTGCCAGCAATGGGGGGGGCCGAGGGTACGAGCAGTACTTC. It translates to CASNGGGRGYEQYF.

The chain combines TRBV6-5 with TRBJ1-5, with 7 positions matching TRBD1. This CDR3 comprises 14 residues. Trimming removed 4 bases from V and 3 bases from J; junction bases left unmatched: 3. Germline V lookup: CDR1 MNHEY, CDR2 SVGAGI. This CDR3 is CASSLTGFNQPQHF. DNA of the CDR3: TGTGCCAGCAGTTTGACAGGGTTCAATCAGCCCCAGCATTTT.

The CDR3 nucleotides are TGTGCCAGCAGGGGACACTACGAGCAGTACTTC. It specifies CASRGHYEQYF. This chain connects TRBV2 to TRBJ2-7, with TRBD1 as a possible D gene (6 bases). This CDR3 is built from 11 residues. CDR1 is SNHLY and CDR2 is FYNNEI in the germline V gene. The V and J ends lost 6 bases and 3 bases respectively, with 6 bases between them.

The table lists this clone with a few counts. V and J are TRBV6-1 and TRBJ1-4; 7 bases are shared with TRBD1. Germline CDR1 and CDR2: MNHNS and SASEGT. V was pared by 5 bases and J by 7 bases, with 4 bases of the junction left unmatched. The CDR3 length is 13 residues. The CDR3 spells CASSPGQAEKLFF. CDR3 nucleotide sequence: TGTGCCAGCAGTCCCGGACAGGCTGAAAAACTGTTTTTT.

J is TRBJ1-5 and V is TRBV5-5, with 8 bases lining up with TRBD1. J gave up 2 bases and V 3 bases, and 4 bases lay outside the gene matches. The CDR3 contains 15 residues. CDR1 and CDR2 from the germline V gene are SGHKS and YYEKEE (reference sequence). CDR3 nucleotides: TGTGCCAGCAGCTCACGGACAGGGCGCAATCAGCCCCAGCATTTT. This encodes CASSSRTGRNQPQHF.

The rearrangement uses TRBV27 and TRBJ2-3; 11 nucleotides match TRBD2. CDR1 is MNHEY and CDR2 is SMNVEV in the germline V gene (reference sequence). Trimming cost V 4 bases and J 1 base; bases outside gene matches: 16. This CDR3 region has 20 residues. The CDR3 coding sequence is TGTGCCAGCAGTTCAGCACTAGCGGGAGTTTACGACGGTCGCACAGATACGCAGTATTTT. Translated: CASSSALAGVYDGRTDTQYF.

The chain is built from TRBV19 and TRBJ2-6; the D gene is possibly TRBD1 (5 bases). The CDR3 contains 17 residues. The V and J ends lost 4 bases and 1 base respectively, with 14 bases between them. The germline gives CDR1 LNHDA, CDR2 SQIVND (reference sequence). CDR3 residues: CASSRRGSGSGANVLTF. The DNA of the CDR3 is TGTGCCAGTAGTAGAAGGGGATCAGGGTCTGGGGCCAACGTCCTGACTTTC.

The rearrangement links TRBV5-8 to TRBJ1-3; unclear D gene. Germline V CDR1 and CDR2: SGHTS, YDEGEE. The CDR3 is 15 amino acids. The germline V and J ends were trimmed by 8 bases and 0 bases, with 15 bases remaining between them. This CDR3 is CARSLDLSSGNTIYF. The CDR3 bases are TGTGCCAGGTCCCTTGATCTGAGCTCTGGAAACACCATATATTTT.

This rearrangement joins TRBV10-3 to TRBJ1-5, with 8 bases fitting TRBD1. The ends lost 5 bases at V and 0 bases at J; junction bases unmatched: 3. CDR1 is ENHRY, CDR2 SYGVKD, per germline. CDR3 length: 15 amino acids. CDR3 sequence (DNA): TGTGCCATCAGTCAGGGGGCTTATAGCAATCAGCCCCAGCATTTT. It translates to CAISQGAYSNQPQHF.

V usage is TRBV2 and J usage is TRBJ2-1; 7 positions match TRBD2. CDR3 length: 16 amino acids. The ends lost 5 bases at V and 4 bases at J; junction bases unmatched: 11. Germline CDR1 reads SNHLY; CDR2 reads FYNNEI. CDR3 DNA sequence: TGTGCCAGCAGTCCATTCTCTAGCGGCAGATACAATGAGCAGTTCTTC. It encodes CASSPFSSGRYNEQFF.

The J gene is TRBJ1-1, the V gene TRBV7-8, with D unresolved. The V end was cut by 3 bases, the J end by 7 bases, with 9 bases between. Germline assignment: CDR1 SGHVS and CDR2 FQNEAQ. The CDR3 is made up of 12 amino acids. CDR3 amino acids: CASSFSLNEAFF. The CDR3, as DNA: TGTGCCAGCAGCTTCTCGCTAAATGAAGCTTTCTTT.

This clone was seen more than once but under ten times. This chain uses TRBV2 with TRBJ1-2; 7 bases match TRBD1. With V trimmed by 4 bases and J by 8 bases, 1 base remained unmatched. This CDR3 has 11 amino acids. The V gene's germline CDR1 is SNHLY and CDR2 FYNNEI. CDR3 nucleotide sequence: TGTGCCAGCAGTGCGACAGGGGGCTACACCTTC. It specifies CASSATGGYTF.

This clone has only one observation. The chain has TRBV28 and TRBJ2-3, with 8 bases that match TRBD1. With 11 bases clipped from V and 0 bases from J, the junction kept 4 bases outside the gene matches. Germline V gives CDR1 MDHEN, CDR2 SYDVKM. The CDR3 extends over 13 amino acids. DNA of the CDR3: TGTGCCTCTCAGGGGGCTAGCACAGATACGCAGTATTTT. This gives the protein CASQGASTDTQYF. The whole variable domain, filled in from reference TRBV28 and TRBJ2-3, reads DVKVTQSSRYLVKRTGEKVFLECVQDMDHENMFWYRQDPGLGLRLIYFSYDVKMKEKGDIPEGYSVSREKKERFSLILESASTNQTSMYLCASQGASTDTQYFGPGTRLTVL.

This chain uses TRBV9 with TRBJ2-1, with D perhaps TRBD2 (6 bases). Trimming removed 4 bases at V and 4 bases at J, with 12 bases between. The CDR3 sequence is 14 residues long. In germline, CDR1 is SGDLS, CDR2 YYNGEE. The CDR3 is CASSRDWGYNEQFF. The CDR3, as DNA: TGTGCCAGCAGCCGGGACTGGGGGTACAATGAGCAGTTCTTC.

The chain is built from TRBV11-2 and TRBJ2-2, with 7 nucleotides matching TRBD2. V lost 1 base to trimming and J lost 5 bases; unmatched junction nucleotides: 4. Germline CDR1 SGHAT, CDR2 FQNNGV. CDR3 size: 15 residues. The CDR3 is CASSLAGRGTGELFF. As DNA, the CDR3 is TGTGCCAGCAGCTTAGCAGGGAGGGGAACCGGGGAGCTGTTTTTT.

The J gene is TRBJ1-6, the V gene TRBV7-9; no clear D. The CDR3 is made up of 15 amino acids. V was cut by 5 bases and J by 4 bases, with 12 bases left in between. Germline-derived CDR1 and CDR2 are SEHNR and FQNEAQ (reference sequence). The CDR3 DNA sequence: TGTGCCAGCAGCCAAAGCCAGGCTTATAATTCACCCCTCCACTTT. Its protein is CASSQSQAYNSPLHF.

This chain links TRBV7-9 with TRBJ2-7, with TRBD1 as a possible D gene (6 bases). CDR3 length: 14 amino acids. CDR1 is SEHNR, CDR2 FQNEAQ, per germline (reference sequence). V was cut by 5 bases and J by 1 base, with 12 bases left in between. In nucleotides, the CDR3 is TGTGCCAGCAGCCCCCTGACAGGTTCCTACGAGCAGTACTTC. Translating it yields CASSPLTGSYEQYF.

This clone was observed a handful of times. The chain links TRBV6-5 to TRBJ2-1; 10 nucleotides line up with TRBD2. Germline V gives CDR1 MNHEY, CDR2 SVGAGI. The CDR3 totals 13 residues. Unmatched junction bases numbered 7, after V lost 10 bases and J lost 7 bases. The CDR3 loop is CATVAGGKNEQFF. The CDR3 region has the DNA TGTGCCACGGTAGCGGGGGGTAAAAATGAGCAGTTCTTC.

The genes are TRBV6-5 and TRBJ2-7; weak D call: TRBD1 (6 bases). With 5 bases removed from V and 5 bases from J, the gap between germline ends came to 10 bases. This CDR3 contains 12 residues. Germline loops: CDR1 MNHEY, CDR2 SVGAGI. The CDR3 sequence: CASSPNRDEQYF. The CDR3 nucleotides are TGTGCCAGCAGTCCAAACAGGGACGAGCAGTACTTC.

The chain carries TRBV29-1 and TRBJ1-5; 10 bases are shared with TRBD1. The V and J ends lost 7 bases and 1 base, in that order; junction bases with no gene match: 4. Germline assignment: CDR1 SQVTM and CDR2 ANQGSEA. The length of the CDR3 is 14 residues. CDR3 DNA: TGCAGCGCGACAGGGGGCGCGAGCAATCAGCCCCAGCATTTT. It yields the protein CSATGGASNQPQHF.

The chain carries TRBV5-1 and TRBJ1-6, with D possibly being TRBD1 (6 bases). V lost 2 bases to trimming and J lost 3 bases, with 15 bases between them. The CDR3 has 17 residues. Germline V gene data show CDR1 as SGHRS and CDR2 as YFSETQ. CDR3: CASSLGGWQSYNSPLHF. DNA for the CDR3: TGCGCCAGCAGCTTAGGGGGATGGCAAAGCTATAATTCACCCCTCCACTTT.

V gene TRBV6-6 combines with J gene TRBJ1-5, with D perhaps TRBD1 (5 bases). This CDR3 is built from 14 residues. The V gene's germline CDR1 is MNHNY and CDR2 SVGAGI (reference sequence). V was clipped by 6 bases and J by 9 bases, with 18 bases between them. CDR3 sequence (DNA): TGTGCCAGCAGCGGACGAGGGGACTCGGGGCCCCAGCATTTT. This sequence encodes CASSGRGDSGPQHF.

The rearrangement joins TRBV2 to TRBJ1-6; 8 bases are shared with TRBD1. From germline, CDR1 is SNHLY and CDR2 FYNNEI. V shed 1 base, J shed 6 bases, and the junction held 5 bases outside the gene matches. This CDR3 is built from 16 residues. CDR3 bases: TGTGCCAGCAGTGAAGTGGGACAGGCGAGTAATTCACCCCTCCACTTT. This gives the protein CASSEVGQASNSPLHF.

V gene TRBV27 combines with J gene TRBJ2-3; 7 bases line up with TRBD2. The ends lost 3 bases at V and 5 bases at J; junction bases unmatched: 5. The CDR3 totals 14 residues. CDR1 MNHEY and CDR2 SMNVEV come from the germline V gene (reference sequence). CDR3 nucleotides: TGTGCCAGCAGTTTCGTGGTAGCGGGAGATACGCAGTATTTT. Amino acids: CASSFVVAGDTQYF.

V gene TRBV18 combines with J gene TRBJ2-5; a weak D match, TRBD1 (6 bases). Germline V lookup: CDR1 KGHSH, CDR2 LQKENI. The length of the CDR3 is 13 residues. V lost 4 bases and J lost 5, with 11 bases in between. CDR3 bases: TGTGCCAGCTCACTTCCTGACAGGGAGACCCAGTACTTC. Amino acids: CASSLPDRETQYF. The complete variable domain, with remaining parts taken from reference TRBV18 and TRBJ2-5, reads NAGVMQNPRHLVRRRGQEARLRCSPMKGHSHVYWYRQLPEEGLKFMVYLQKENIIDESGMPKERFSAEFPKEGPSILRIQQVVRGDSAAYFCASSLPDRETQYFGPGTRLLVL.

The chain couples TRBV25-1 to TRBJ2-1, with D hard to call. The CDR3 is 13 amino acids. The germline CDR1 and CDR2 sequences are MGHDK and SYGVNS. The germline V and J ends were trimmed by 3 bases and 7 bases, with 10 bases remaining between them. The CDR3 region is CASSDPRRNEQFF. The DNA for the CDR3 is TGTGCCAGCAGTGATCCCCGTCGGAATGAGCAGTTCTTC.

The chain joins TRBV18 to TRBJ1-2; weak D call: TRBD1 (5 bases). The V and J ends lost 4 bases and 4 bases respectively, with 16 bases between them. There are 15 residues in the CDR3. Germline V lookup: CDR1 KGHSH, CDR2 LQKENI. For the CDR3, the DNA is TGTGCCAGCTCACGAATTACGTCGACAGCCTATGGCTACACCTTC. Its translation: CASSRITSTAYGYTF.